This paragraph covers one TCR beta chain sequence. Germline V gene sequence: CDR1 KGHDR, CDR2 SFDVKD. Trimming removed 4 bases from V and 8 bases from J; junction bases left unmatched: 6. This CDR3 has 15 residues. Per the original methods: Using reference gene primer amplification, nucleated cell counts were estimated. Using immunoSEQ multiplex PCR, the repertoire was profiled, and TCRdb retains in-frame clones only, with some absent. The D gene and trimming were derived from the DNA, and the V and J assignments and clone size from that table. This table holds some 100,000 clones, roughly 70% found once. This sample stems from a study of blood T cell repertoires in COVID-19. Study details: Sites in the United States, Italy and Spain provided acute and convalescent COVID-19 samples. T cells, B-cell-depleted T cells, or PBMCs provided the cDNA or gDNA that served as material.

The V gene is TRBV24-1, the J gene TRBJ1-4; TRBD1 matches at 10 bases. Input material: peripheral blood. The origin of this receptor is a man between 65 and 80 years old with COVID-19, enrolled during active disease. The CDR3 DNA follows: TGTGCCACCAGTGACCGACAGGGGGCGCGCGAAAAACTGTTTTTT. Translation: CATSDRQGAREKLFF.